The rows below give T cell receptor beta chains drawn from one sample of a study of T cell responses to AZD1222 COVID-19 vaccine. Sequencing used immunoSEQ multiplex PCR; TCRdb keeps in-frame clones, though not all of them. In the table there are 250,000 to 300,000 clones, approximately 94% of which are singletons. The source material was peripheral blood, sampled 28 days after the second AZD1222 dose. Every receptor here comes from an adult who received the AZD1222 COVID-19 vaccine. Each CDR3 is given with its conserved first and last residue. A D gene is named only where the DNA matches it firmly. Part of the rows lack a size; the others show once, few, many or a class for expanded clones.

clone size: .
V gene: TRBV3-1/TRBV3-2
J gene: TRBJ1-1
D gene: .
CDR3 DNA: TGTGCCAGCACCCACTCCGGCACTATGAACACTGAAGCTTTCTTT
CDR3 protein: CASTHSGTMNTEAFF

clone size: .
V gene: TRBV28
J gene: TRBJ2-5
D gene: .
CDR3 DNA: TGTGCCAGCAGTTCGAGAGCGGGTTTGGTGGGGTTGGAGACCCAGTACTTC
CDR3 protein: CASSSRAGLVGLETQYF

clone size: .
V gene: TRBV5-5
J gene: TRBJ1-3
D gene: .
CDR3 DNA: TGTGCCAGCAGCTATGGGTCTTCTGGAAACACCATATATTTT
CDR3 protein: CASSYGSSGNTIYF

clone size: .
V gene: TRBV5-4
J gene: TRBJ2-7
D gene: TRBD2
CDR3 DNA: TGTGCCAGCAGCTCCGGGACTAACTACGAGCAGTACTTC
CDR3 protein: CASSSGTNYEQYF

clone size: .
V gene: TRBV28
J gene: TRBJ1-5
D gene: .
CDR3 DNA: TGTGCCACCGACGGTGGGAGGTATCAGCCCCAGCATTTT
CDR3 protein: CATDGGRYQPQHF

clone size: .
V gene: TRBV6-6
J gene: TRBJ1-2
D gene: TRBD1
CDR3 DNA: TGTGCCAGCAGTTACAGACCGACAGGGGGAATCGATGGCTACACCTTC
CDR3 protein: CASSYRPTGGIDGYTF

clone size: .
V gene: TRBV3-1/TRBV3-2
J gene: TRBJ2-7
D gene: .
CDR3 DNA: TGTGCCAGCAGCCCTACCCGGGGAATGACTCCCTACGAGCAGTACTTC
CDR3 protein: CASSPTRGMTPYEQYF

clone size: .
V gene: TRBV5-1
J gene: TRBJ2-7
D gene: .
CDR3 DNA: TGCGCCAGCAGCTTGGCGACAGTATACGAGCAGTACTTC
CDR3 protein: CASSLATVYEQYF

clone size: .
V gene: TRBV7-2
J gene: TRBJ2-7
D gene: .
CDR3 DNA: TGTGCCAGCAGCTCCTACAGGTACGAGCAGTACTTC
CDR3 protein: CASSSYRYEQYF

clone size: many
V gene: TRBV18
J gene: TRBJ1-6
D gene: TRBD1
CDR3 DNA: TGTGCCAGCTCACCAACGGACAGGGGGCTCTCACCCCTCCACTTT
CDR3 protein: CASSPTDRGLSPLHF

clone size: once
V gene: TRBV28
J gene: TRBJ1-2
D gene: .
CDR3 DNA: TGTGCCAGCAGGGAGCTTAACTATGGCTACACCTTC
CDR3 protein: CASRELNYGYTF

clone size: .
V gene: TRBV6-5
J gene: TRBJ1-2
D gene: .
CDR3 DNA: TGTGCCAGCAGTTACTCGAGCACGGTCCGCTATGGCTACACCTTC
CDR3 protein: CASSYSSTVRYGYTF

clone size: once
V gene: TRBV2
J gene: TRBJ2-7
D gene: TRBD2
CDR3 DNA: TGTGCCAGCAGTGAGGAGACTAGCTTTTCCTACGAGCAGTACTTC
CDR3 protein: CASSEETSFSYEQYF

clone size: .
V gene: TRBV6-1
J gene: TRBJ1-2
D gene: TRBD1
CDR3 DNA: TGTGCCAGCAGTGAAGGACAGGGGAAAGGCTACACCTTC
CDR3 protein: CASSEGQGKGYTF

clone size: .
V gene: TRBV12-3/TRBV12-4
J gene: TRBJ1-1
D gene: .
CDR3 DNA: TGTGCCAGCAGTCAGGGAAACACTGAAGCTTTCTTT
CDR3 protein: CASSQGNTEAFF

clone size: .
V gene: TRBV19
J gene: TRBJ1-1
D gene: .
CDR3 DNA: TGTGCCAGTAGTAGCGTCTTTCCGAACACTGAAGCTTTCTTT
CDR3 protein: CASSSVFPNTEAFF

clone size: once
V gene: TRBV23-1
J gene: TRBJ1-6
D gene: .
CDR3 DNA: TGCACAGGCGGGGAGTATAATTCACCCCTCCACTTT
CDR3 protein: CTGGEYNSPLHF

clone size: .
V gene: TRBV4-1
J gene: TRBJ2-2
D gene: .
CDR3 DNA: TGCGCCAGCAGCCGGGGCTACGGGGCAGGAGAGCTGTTTTTT
CDR3 protein: CASSRGYGAGELFF

clone size: .
V gene: TRBV7-2
J gene: TRBJ2-5
D gene: TRBD2
CDR3 DNA: TGTGCCAGCAGCTTAGTTGCCCTAGCGGGAGGTGGGGAGACCCAGTACTTC
CDR3 protein: CASSLVALAGGGETQYF

clone size: .
V gene: TRBV28
J gene: TRBJ1-2
D gene: .
CDR3 DNA: TGTGCCAGCAGTTATGCCCCCTCCACGACGAACTATGGCTACACCTTC
CDR3 protein: CASSYAPSTTNYGYTF

clone size: .
V gene: TRBV28
J gene: TRBJ1-2
D gene: .
CDR3 DNA: TGTGCCAGCACCTCCTTTGGCGGCGACTATGGCTACACCTTC
CDR3 protein: CASTSFGGDYGYTF

clone size: .
V gene: TRBV9
J gene: TRBJ2-1
D gene: .
CDR3 DNA: TGTGCCAGCAGCGGAGTGGGTGAGCAGTTCTTC
CDR3 protein: CASSGVGEQFF

clone size: .
V gene: TRBV2
J gene: TRBJ1-6
D gene: .
CDR3 DNA: TGTGCCAGCAGTATTCAGGGGAGGCGAAATTCACCCCTCCACTTT
CDR3 protein: CASSIQGRRNSPLHF

clone size: .
V gene: TRBV7-3
J gene: TRBJ1-1
D gene: TRBD1
CDR3 DNA: TGTGCCAGCAGCCCCCGGGACAGTAACACTGAAGCTTTCTTT
CDR3 protein: CASSPRDSNTEAFF

clone size: .
V gene: TRBV6-1
J gene: TRBJ2-7
D gene: TRBD2
CDR3 DNA: TGTGCCAGCAGTGAACGGCTAGCGGGACCCTACGAGCAGTACTTC
CDR3 protein: CASSERLAGPYEQYF

clone size: .
V gene: TRBV7-2
J gene: TRBJ2-1
D gene: .
CDR3 DNA: TGTGCCAGCAGCTTAGGTCTATATGAGCAGTTCTTC
CDR3 protein: CASSLGLYEQFF

clone size: .
V gene: TRBV19
J gene: TRBJ2-2
D gene: TRBD2
CDR3 DNA: TGTGCCAGTAGTATCCACCTAGGAGCGGGAGCTTATGGCACCGGGGAGCTGTTTTTT
CDR3 protein: CASSIHLGAGAYGTGELFF

clone size: once
V gene: TRBV11-2
J gene: TRBJ2-1
D gene: TRBD1
CDR3 DNA: TGTGCCAGCAGCTCCCTCGGACAGGGGGGGTTGGATGAGCAGTTCTTC
CDR3 protein: CASSSLGQGGLDEQFF

clone size: .
V gene: TRBV28
J gene: TRBJ2-3
D gene: TRBD2
CDR3 DNA: TGTGCCAGCGAAATTGGGACTAGCATGACAGATACGCAGTATTTT
CDR3 protein: CASEIGTSMTDTQYF

clone size: once
V gene: TRBV4-1
J gene: TRBJ1-1
D gene: .
CDR3 DNA: TGCGCCAGCAGCCAAGTTTGGCAGAACACTGAAGCTTTCTTT
CDR3 protein: CASSQVWQNTEAFF

clone size: .
V gene: TRBV7-9
J gene: TRBJ2-2
D gene: .
CDR3 DNA: TGTGCCAGCAGCGCCTGGGGGGAGCTGTTTTTT
CDR3 protein: CASSAWGELFF

clone size: .
V gene: TRBV2
J gene: TRBJ2-3
D gene: .
CDR3 DNA: TGTGCCAGCAGGAGGACTACCAGCACAGATACGCAGTATTTT
CDR3 protein: CASRRTTSTDTQYF

clone size: .
V gene: TRBV24-1
J gene: TRBJ2-7
D gene: .
CDR3 DNA: TGTGCCACGAAATTCAAAATTAAGGCGTACTTC
CDR3 protein: CATKFKIKAYF

clone size: .
V gene: TRBV28
J gene: TRBJ1-6
D gene: .
CDR3 DNA: TGTGCCGCCGGACGGGGCGCCAATTCACCCCTCCACTTT
CDR3 protein: CAAGRGANSPLHF

clone size: .
V gene: TRBV3-1/TRBV3-2
J gene: TRBJ2-7
D gene: .
CDR3 DNA: TGTGCCAGCAGCCAGTACTACTACGAGCAGTACTTC
CDR3 protein: CASSQYYYEQYF

clone size: .
V gene: TRBV12-3/TRBV12-4
J gene: TRBJ1-3
D gene: .
CDR3 DNA: TGTGCCAGCAGTTTCCTCATAGGAAACACCATATATTTT
CDR3 protein: CASSFLIGNTIYF

clone size: .
V gene: TRBV5-4
J gene: TRBJ2-1
D gene: .
CDR3 DNA: TGTGCCAGCAGCTTGACGTCAGGGGAGGGGAATGAGCAGTTCTTC
CDR3 protein: CASSLTSGEGNEQFF

clone size: .
V gene: TRBV6-5
J gene: TRBJ1-4
D gene: .
CDR3 DNA: TGTGCCAGCAGTTACAGGGCCAGGGGTGAAAAACTGTTTTTT
CDR3 protein: CASSYRARGEKLFF

clone size: .
V gene: TRBV5-4
J gene: TRBJ1-3
D gene: .
CDR3 DNA: TGTGCCAGCAGCTCGGGACTTGCAACTTCGGGCAACACCATATATTTT
CDR3 protein: CASSSGLATSGNTIYF

clone size: .
V gene: TRBV7-9
J gene: TRBJ2-2
D gene: TRBD1
CDR3 DNA: TGTGCCAGCAGCCTGGGGACAGTAACCGGGGAGCTGTTTTTT
CDR3 protein: CASSLGTVTGELFF

clone size: .
V gene: TRBV11-3
J gene: TRBJ2-7
D gene: .
CDR3 DNA: TGTGCCAGCTTGGGGGTTAATGAGGACGAGCAGTACTTC
CDR3 protein: CASLGVNEDEQYF

clone size: .
V gene: TRBV28
J gene: TRBJ2-7
D gene: .
CDR3 DNA: TGTGCCAGCAGTCAAGCACCCAGTACCCCCTACGAGCAGTACTTC
CDR3 protein: CASSQAPSTPYEQYF

clone size: .
V gene: TRBV21-1
J gene: TRBJ2-7
D gene: .
CDR3 DNA: TGTGCCAGCAGCAAAGTTGGTAGCGGGAGGGCCCAGTACGAGCAGTACTTC
CDR3 protein: CASSKVGSGRAQYEQYF

clone size: .
V gene: TRBV30
J gene: TRBJ1-1
D gene: .
CDR3 DNA: TGTGCCTGGAGAGGGGTAACTGAAGCTTTCTTT
CDR3 protein: CAWRGVTEAFF

clone size: .
V gene: TRBV27
J gene: TRBJ1-5
D gene: .
CDR3 DNA: TGTGCCAGCAGTCCCCACTTGGGATTGAGAGGCAATCAGCCCCAGCATTTT
CDR3 protein: CASSPHLGLRGNQPQHF

clone size: .
V gene: TRBV19
J gene: TRBJ2-1
D gene: TRBD2
CDR3 DNA: TGTGCCAGTAGTATAGATCTTCGTGGGAGGGTTTACAATGAGCAGTTCTTC
CDR3 protein: CASSIDLRGRVYNEQFF

clone size: .
V gene: TRBV10-3
J gene: TRBJ1-1
D gene: .
CDR3 DNA: TGTGCCATCAGTGTAGGGATGAACACTGAAGCTTTCTTT
CDR3 protein: CAISVGMNTEAFF

clone size: .
V gene: TRBV27
J gene: TRBJ2-7
D gene: TRBD1
CDR3 DNA: TGTGCCAGCAGTTTAGTAGGGACAGGGGTCGACGAGCAGTACTTC
CDR3 protein: CASSLVGTGVDEQYF

clone size: .
V gene: TRBV11-1
J gene: TRBJ1-1
D gene: .
CDR3 DNA: TGTGCCAGCAAGAACACTGAAGCTTTCTTT
CDR3 protein: CASKNTEAFF

clone size: .
V gene: TRBV6-2/TRBV6-3
J gene: TRBJ2-7
D gene: .
CDR3 DNA: TGTGCCAGCAGTTACTCAGGGGGTGGCTCCTACGAGCAGTACTTC
CDR3 protein: CASSYSGGGSYEQYF

clone size: .
V gene: TRBV11-2
J gene: TRBJ1-4
D gene: TRBD1
CDR3 DNA: TGTGCCAGCAGCGGCCGGGACAGGGTTGAAAAACTGTTTTTT
CDR3 protein: CASSGRDRVEKLFF

clone size: .
V gene: TRBV24-1
J gene: TRBJ1-3
D gene: .
CDR3 DNA: TGTGCCACCAGTGACGGACTGAACTCTGGAAACACCATATATTTT
CDR3 protein: CATSDGLNSGNTIYF